The 7 T cell receptor beta chains given below trace back to one sample, sequenced in a study of regulatory T cells in long-lasting Graves disease. Time point given: newly diagnosed GD, antithyroid drugs for less than 3 months. PBMC-derived RNA was used for the TCR library. Through Arm-PCR of CDR3 regions and iRepertoire HTBI primers, TCR beta libraries were built. MiXCR was run by TCRdb on the multiplex PCR reads, yielding one entry per CDR3 protein. The sample yields over 450,000 distinct CDR3 sequences, around 11% seen once. This sample also belongs to another study, concerning T cells in Graves' hyperthyroidism and ophthalmopathy.

Source: peripheral blood mononuclear cells (PBMCs), taken at new diagnosis, from a patient treated with antithyroid drugs. All receptors derive from a young woman with Graves disease.

This clonotype was seen a few times. V and J are TRBV11-2 and TRBJ2-1; 11 bases fit TRBD2. Germline CDR1 and CDR2: SGHAT and FQNNGV. The CDR3 contains 13 residues. J gave up 13 bases and V 4 bases, and 6 bases lay outside the gene matches. The CDR3 DNA reads TGTGCCAGCAGCTCGGGACTAGCGGAGACTCAGTTCTTC. Translated: CASSSGLAETQFF.

This clonotype was counted at least ten times. The J gene is TRBJ2-7, the V gene TRBV7-2, with a weak D call TRBD2 (5 bases). V lost 5 bases to trimming and J lost 3 bases, with 11 bases between them. The CDR3 loop spans 13 amino acids. The germline V gene encodes CDR1 SGHTA and CDR2 FQGNSA. The CDR3 loop reads CASSPRENYEQYF. CDR3 DNA: TGTGCCAGCAGCCCTAGGGAGAACTACGAGCAGTACTTC.

At least ten counts were recorded for this clonotype. The chain combines TRBV27 with TRBJ1-1; 11 positions match TRBD1. CDR1 is MNHEY and CDR2 is SMNVEV in the germline V gene (reference sequence). The CDR3 has 16 residues. V trimming: 4 bases; J trimming: 1 base; junction bases outside the gene matches: 5. As DNA, the CDR3 is TGTGCCAGCAGTTCGGACAGGGGGCGAGGGAACACTGAAGCTTTCTTT. Encoded protein: CASSSDRGRGNTEAFF.

Regarding this clonotype: One base away lies a much larger clone, so this may be a sequencing read error. The chain links TRBV7-9 to TRBJ2-1; perhaps TRBD1 as D (6 bases). V dropped 3 bases and J dropped 12 bases, with 18 bases sitting between them. Germline V gene lookup returns CDR1 SEHNR and CDR2 FQNEAQ (reference sequence). CDR3 length equals 14 residues. The CDR3 nucleotides are TGTGCCAGCAGCTTGACAGGACCCGCGGATGGGCAGTTCTTC. It is translated as CASSLTGPADGQFF.

The V gene is TRBV6-1, the J gene TRBJ2-1; 9 positions agree with TRBD1. Losses at the gene ends were 6 bases for V and 5 bases for J; bases not matched to a gene: 11. Germline CDR1 is MNHNS and CDR2 is SASEGT. CDR3 size: 16 residues. This CDR3 is CASSPTGTGIHNEQFF. The CDR3 DNA reads as TGTGCCAGCAGCCCTACCGGGACAGGGATCCACAATGAGCAGTTCTTC.

Turning to this clonotype: A read error may explain this, as a much larger clone is one base away. The chain joins TRBV10-2 to TRBJ2-7, with 8 positions matching TRBD2. Germline lookup yields CDR1 WSHSY and CDR2 SAAADI. The CDR3 is 14 amino acids. The CDR3 coding sequence is TGCGCCACCCGTCGGGAGGGCGAATACTACAAGCAGTACTTC. This codes for CATRREGEYYKQYF.

Only a few counts were recorded for this clonotype. The chain uses TRBV6-1 and TRBJ1-6; a weak D match, TRBD1 (5 bases). V lost 6 bases and J lost 5, with 8 bases in between. Germline lookup yields CDR1 MNHNS and CDR2 SASEGT. CDR3 size: 13 residues. The CDR3 loop is CASRAGNNSPLHF. In nucleotides, the CDR3 is TGTGCCAGCAGGGCAGGGAATAATTCACCCCTCCACTTT.